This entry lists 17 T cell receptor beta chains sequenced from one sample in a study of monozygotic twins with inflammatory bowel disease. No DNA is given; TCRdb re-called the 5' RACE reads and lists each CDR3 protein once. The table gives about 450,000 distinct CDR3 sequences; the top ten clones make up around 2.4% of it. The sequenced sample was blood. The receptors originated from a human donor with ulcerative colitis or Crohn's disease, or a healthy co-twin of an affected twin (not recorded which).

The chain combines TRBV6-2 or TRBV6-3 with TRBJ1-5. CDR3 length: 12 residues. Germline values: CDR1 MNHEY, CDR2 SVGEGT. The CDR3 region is CASSQLLQPQHF.

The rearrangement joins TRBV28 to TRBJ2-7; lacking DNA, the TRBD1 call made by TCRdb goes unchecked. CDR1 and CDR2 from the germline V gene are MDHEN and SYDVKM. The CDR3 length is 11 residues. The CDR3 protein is CASTGTGDKYF.

CDR3 protein: CASPPGLREDRGQGDTQYF. This chain joins TRBV12-3 or TRBV12-4 and TRBJ2-3; the TCRdb D gene call, TRBD1, has no DNA to confirm it. There are 19 residues in the CDR3.

The CDR3 is CASSPDRTTDTQYF. The rearrangement uses TRBV27 and TRBJ2-3; TCRdb's assignment of TRBD1 cannot be checked, as there is no DNA. Germline-derived CDR1 and CDR2 are MNHEY and SMNVEV (reference sequence). The CDR3 covers 14 residues.

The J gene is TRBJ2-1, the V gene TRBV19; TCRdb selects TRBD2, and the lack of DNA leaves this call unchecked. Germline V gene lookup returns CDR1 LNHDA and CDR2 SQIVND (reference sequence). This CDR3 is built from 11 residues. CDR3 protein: CASKDREGQFF. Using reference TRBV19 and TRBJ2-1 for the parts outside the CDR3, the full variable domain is DGGITQSPKYLFRKEGQNVTLSCEQNLNHDAMYWYRQDPGQGLRLIYYSQIVNDFQKGDIAEGYSVSREKKESFPLTVTSAQKNPTAFYLCASKDREGQFFGPGTRLTVL.

The CDR3 reads CASSFSGVIGGYTF. V is TRBV27 and J is TRBJ1-2; TCRdb's assignment of TRBD1 cannot be checked, as there is no DNA. The germline gives CDR1 MNHEY, CDR2 SMNVEV (reference sequence). The CDR3 has 14 residues.

The chain's CDR3 is CSARSDRFDTEAFF. The chain carries TRBV20-1 and TRBJ1-1; with no DNA, the TCRdb D assignment of TRBD1 cannot be verified. Germline V CDR1 and CDR2: DFQATT, SNEGSKA (reference sequence). This CDR3 is 14 amino acids long.

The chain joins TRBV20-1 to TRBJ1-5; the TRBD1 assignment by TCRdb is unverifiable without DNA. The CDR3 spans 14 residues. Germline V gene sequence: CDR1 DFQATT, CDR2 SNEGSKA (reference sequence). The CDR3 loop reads CSARQGNSNQPQHF.

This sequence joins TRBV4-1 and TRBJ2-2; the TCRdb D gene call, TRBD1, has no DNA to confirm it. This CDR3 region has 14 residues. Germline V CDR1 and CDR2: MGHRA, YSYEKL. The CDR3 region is CASKQGADTGELFF.

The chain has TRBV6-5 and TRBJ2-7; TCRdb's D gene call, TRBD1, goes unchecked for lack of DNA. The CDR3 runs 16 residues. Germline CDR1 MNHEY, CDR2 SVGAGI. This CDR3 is CASSYSSWSDNYEQYF.

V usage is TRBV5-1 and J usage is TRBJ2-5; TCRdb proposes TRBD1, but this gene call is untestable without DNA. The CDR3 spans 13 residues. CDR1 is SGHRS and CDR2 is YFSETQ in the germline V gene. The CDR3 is CASSSSGPMTQYF.

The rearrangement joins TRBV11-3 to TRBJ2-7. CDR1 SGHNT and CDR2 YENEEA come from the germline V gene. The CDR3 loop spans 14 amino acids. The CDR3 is CASSSLHLPYEQYF.

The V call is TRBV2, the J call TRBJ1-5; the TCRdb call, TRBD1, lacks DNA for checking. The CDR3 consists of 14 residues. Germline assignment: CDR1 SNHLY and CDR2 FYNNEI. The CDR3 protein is CASSPTGQRQPQHF.

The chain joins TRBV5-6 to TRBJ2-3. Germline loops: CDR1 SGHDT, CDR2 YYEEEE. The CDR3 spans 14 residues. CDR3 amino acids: CASSLDQGTDTQYF.

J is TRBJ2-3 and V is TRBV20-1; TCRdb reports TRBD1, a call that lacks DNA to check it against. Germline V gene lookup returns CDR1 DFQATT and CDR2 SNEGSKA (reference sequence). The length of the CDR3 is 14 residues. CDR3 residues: CSARDQQRGDTQYF.

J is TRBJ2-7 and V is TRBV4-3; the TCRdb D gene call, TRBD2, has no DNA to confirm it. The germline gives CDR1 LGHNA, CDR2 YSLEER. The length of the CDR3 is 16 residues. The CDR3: CASSQAGTSGHYEQYF.

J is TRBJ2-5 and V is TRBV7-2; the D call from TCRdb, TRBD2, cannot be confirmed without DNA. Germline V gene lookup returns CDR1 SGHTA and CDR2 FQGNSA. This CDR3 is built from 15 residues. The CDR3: CASSFPGLRRETQYF.